The rows below give T cell receptor beta chains drawn from one sample of a study of OX40 agonist ivuxolimab in advanced cancers. TCRdb's copy holds only in-frame clones and misses some; the assay was immunoSEQ multiplex PCR. Of about 93,000 clones detected, roughly 91% appear once; the ten largest clones hold 2% to 3%. The sample consisted of CD4+ or CD8+ T cells sorted from blood, taken in a trial of the OX40 agonist ivuxolimab. The source of these receptors is an adult with an advanced solid tumor such as melanoma, head and neck, liver or kidney cancer. Each CDR3 is given with its conserved first and last residue. D genes are given only for firm matches. Not all rows give a size; the values are once, few, many and, for expanded clones, a class.

d_call,j_call,clone_size,v_call,cdr3_aa,cdr3_nt
-,TRBJ2-3,few,TRBV18,CASSLRSTDTQYF,TGTGCCAGCTCACTGCGTAGTACAGATACGCAGTATTTT
-,TRBJ2-2,once,TRBV7-2,CASSFQGTGELFF,TGTGCCAGCAGCTTCCAGGGAACCGGGGAGCTGTTTTTT
-,TRBJ1-5,-,TRBV5-1,CASSMGQENQPQHF,TGCGCCAGCAGCATGGGCCAGGAAAATCAGCCCCAGCATTTT
-,TRBJ1-2,once,TRBV5-1,CASSLEGTLNYGYTF,TGCGCCAGCAGCTTGGAAGGGACACTGAACTATGGCTACACCTTC
-,TRBJ2-3,-,TRBV11-2,CASSILGTFTDTQYF,TGTGCCAGCAGCATCCTCGGGACTTTCACAGATACGCAGTATTTT
-,TRBJ2-4,-,TRBV30,CAWAAAAKNIQYF,TGTGCCTGGGCCGCAGCGGCCAAAAACATTCAGTACTTC
-,TRBJ2-7,-,TRBV6-5,CASSYSAGTSYEQYF,TGTGCCAGCAGTTACTCGGCGGGAACCTCCTACGAGCAGTACTTC
-,TRBJ2-2,-,TRBV19,CASSIWAPGELFF,TGTGCCAGTAGTATTTGGGCTCCCGGGGAGCTGTTTTTT
-,TRBJ1-5,few,TRBV19,CASSKPRESNQPQHF,TGTGCCAGTAGTAAACCCAGGGAGAGCAATCAGCCCCAGCATTTT
-,TRBJ2-1,-,TRBV27,CASSFPGHANEQFF,TGTGCCAGCAGTTTTCCGGGACACGCCAATGAGCAGTTCTTC
-,TRBJ1-5,-,TRBV6-6,CASTRVGTNQPQHF,TGTGCCAGCACTCGGGTAGGGACCAATCAGCCCCAGCATTTT
-,TRBJ1-5,-,TRBV6-1,CASLQGHNQPQHF,TGTGCCAGCCTCCAGGGTCACAATCAGCCCCAGCATTTT
TRBD1,TRBJ2-1,-,TRBV5-6,CASSLGTGGPWDEQFF,TGTGCCAGCAGCTTGGGGACAGGGGGCCCCTGGGATGAGCAGTTCTTC
-,TRBJ1-2,once,TRBV28,CASIPPQGRGYGYTF,TGTGCCAGCATCCCCCCGCAGGGAAGAGGCTATGGCTACACCTTC
-,TRBJ2-2,-,TRBV19,CASTLLDRNTGELFF,TGTGCCAGTACCCTATTGGACAGGAACACCGGGGAGCTGTTTTTT
-,TRBJ2-1,-,TRBV4-1,CASSQGPFGSSSNEQFF,TGCGCCAGCAGCCAGGGTCCCTTTGGGAGCAGTTCCAATGAGCAGTTCTTC
-,TRBJ2-5,-,TRBV4-1,CASSQVVFQETQYF,TGCGCCAGCAGCCAAGTTGTCTTCCAAGAGACCCAGTACTTC
-,TRBJ2-6,-,TRBV28,CASSSGANVLTF,TGTGCCAGCAGTAGCGGGGCCAACGTCCTGACTTTC
TRBD1,TRBJ2-2,-,TRBV14,CASRNRGNTGELFF,TGTGCCAGCAGAAACAGGGGAAACACCGGGGAGCTGTTTTTT
-,TRBJ1-5,once,TRBV19,CASSMGPPRQPQHF,TGTGCCAGTAGTATGGGTCCCCCGCGACAGCCCCAGCATTTT
-,TRBJ1-2,-,TRBV6-6,CASRYESTYGYTF,TGTGCCAGCCGCTATGAGAGTACCTATGGCTACACCTTC
-,TRBJ2-2,-,TRBV5-1,CASRSVNTGELFF,TGCGCCAGCAGGTCTGTGAACACCGGGGAGCTGTTTTTT
-,TRBJ1-1,-,TRBV5-1,CASRGPGQANTEAFF,TGCGCCAGCAGGGGCCCCGGACAAGCGAACACTGAAGCTTTCTTT
-,TRBJ2-2,-,TRBV4-3,CASSQDYRGDTGELFF,TGCGCCAGCAGCCAAGATTATAGAGGGGACACCGGGGAGCTGTTTTTT
-,TRBJ2-7,-,TRBV6-1,CASRVGQWESYEQYF,TGTGCCAGCAGGGTCGGACAGTGGGAATCCTACGAGCAGTACTTC
TRBD2,TRBJ2-7,-,TRBV5-1,CASSLELAGYSHEQYF,TGCGCCAGCAGCTTGGAACTAGCGGGATATTCTCACGAGCAGTACTTC
-,TRBJ1-3,-,TRBV4-1,CASSPWGGGSGNTIYF,TGCGCCAGCAGCCCCTGGGGCGGGGGGTCTGGAAACACCATATATTTT
-,TRBJ2-2,-,TRBV5-4,CASSLGVGGELFF,TGTGCCAGCAGCTTGGGGGTGGGCGGGGAGCTGTTTTTT
-,TRBJ1-1,-,TRBV19,CASSELRNTEAFF,TGTGCCAGTAGTGAGCTTCGGAACACTGAAGCTTTCTTT
-,TRBJ1-1,-,TRBV30,CAWSKGVNTEAFF,TGTGCCTGGAGTAAGGGGGTGAACACTGAAGCTTTCTTT
TRBD1,TRBJ1-2,-,TRBV6-5,CASSRDRSRSSGYTF,TGTGCCAGCAGCAGGGACAGGTCCCGTTCTAGTGGCTACACCTTC
-,TRBJ1-1,-,TRBV6-1,CASSEGVGTEAFF,TGTGCCAGCAGCGAGGGTGTCGGCACTGAAGCTTTCTTT
-,TRBJ2-1,few,TRBV7-6,CASSPGAGGYNEQFF,TGTGCCAGCAGCCCCGGGGCAGGCGGGTACAATGAGCAGTTCTTC
-,TRBJ2-3,-,TRBV11-2,CASSLGDTQYF,TGTGCCAGCAGCTTAGGAGATACGCAGTATTTT
-,TRBJ1-2,-,TRBV4-3,CASSQVPRALYGYTF,TGCGCCAGCAGCCAAGTACCCAGGGCTCTCTATGGCTACACCTTC
TRBD1,TRBJ1-1,-,TRBV4-1,CASSRSDRATEAFF,TGCGCCAGCAGCCGGTCCGACAGGGCTACTGAAGCTTTCTTT
-,TRBJ2-2,-,TRBV9,CASTRAPGAGELFF,TGTGCCAGCACTAGGGCCCCCGGCGCCGGGGAGCTGTTTTTT
TRBD1,TRBJ2-3,-,TRBV5-1,CASRLTGSQDTQYF,TGCGCCAGCAGGTTGACAGGGTCACAAGATACGCAGTATTTT
TRBD1,TRBJ2-7,-,TRBV7-2,CAGGTGGGYEQYF,TGTGCCGGAGGGACAGGGGGCGGCTACGAGCAGTACTTC
TRBD2,TRBJ2-7,-,TRBV5-1,CASSLGTSGIYEQYF,TGCGCCAGCAGCTTGGGGACTAGCGGGATATACGAGCAGTACTTC
-,TRBJ2-1,-,TRBV10-3,CAIRGGTYNEQFF,TGTGCCATCAGGGGCGGGACCTACAATGAGCAGTTCTTC
-,TRBJ2-7,-,TRBV19,CASGAVGEQYF,TGTGCCAGTGGGGCGGTCGGCGAGCAGTACTTC
-,TRBJ2-2,-,TRBV25-1,CASSESLTGRTGELFF,TGTGCCAGCAGTGAATCATTGACAGGAAGAACCGGGGAGCTGTTTTTT
-,TRBJ1-5,-,TRBV28,CASSLSHQPQHF,TGTGCCAGCAGTTTATCGCATCAGCCCCAGCATTTT
-,TRBJ2-1,-,TRBV5-1,CASSLAAVNEQFF,TGCGCCAGCAGCTTGGCAGCTGTCAATGAGCAGTTCTTC
-,TRBJ2-3,-,TRBV11-2,CASSRAGGLRGDTQYF,TGTGCCAGCAGCAGGGCTGGGGGCCTCCGCGGGGATACGCAGTATTTT
-,TRBJ2-7,-,TRBV29-1,CSVARGAYEQYF,TGCAGCGTTGCGAGGGGTGCCTACGAGCAGTACTTC
-,TRBJ2-2,-,TRBV28,CASRASTGELFF,TGTGCCAGCAGGGCTAGCACCGGGGAGCTGTTTTTT
-,TRBJ2-1,-,TRBV29-1,CSVEETVAYNEQFF,TGCAGCGTTGAGGAGACAGTGGCATACAATGAGCAGTTCTTC
TRBD2,TRBJ2-5,-,TRBV5-4,CASSLKGGQETQYF,TGTGCCAGCAGTCTAAAGGGAGGGCAAGAGACCCAGTACTTC
-,TRBJ1-5,once,TRBV6-1,CASSEWFGVGQPQHF,TGTGCCAGCAGTGAATGGTTTGGGGTAGGACAGCCCCAGCATTTT
-,TRBJ1-1,-,TRBV18,CASSPQTGNTEAFF,TGTGCCAGCTCACCCCAAACAGGGAACACTGAAGCTTTCTTT
-,TRBJ1-5,-,TRBV28,CASSPIPDQPQHF,TGTGCCAGCAGTCCCATCCCAGATCAGCCCCAGCATTTT
TRBD2,TRBJ2-1,-,TRBV11-3,CASSTRLAGPSNEQFF,TGTGCCAGCAGCACCAGACTAGCGGGGCCCTCCAATGAGCAGTTCTTC